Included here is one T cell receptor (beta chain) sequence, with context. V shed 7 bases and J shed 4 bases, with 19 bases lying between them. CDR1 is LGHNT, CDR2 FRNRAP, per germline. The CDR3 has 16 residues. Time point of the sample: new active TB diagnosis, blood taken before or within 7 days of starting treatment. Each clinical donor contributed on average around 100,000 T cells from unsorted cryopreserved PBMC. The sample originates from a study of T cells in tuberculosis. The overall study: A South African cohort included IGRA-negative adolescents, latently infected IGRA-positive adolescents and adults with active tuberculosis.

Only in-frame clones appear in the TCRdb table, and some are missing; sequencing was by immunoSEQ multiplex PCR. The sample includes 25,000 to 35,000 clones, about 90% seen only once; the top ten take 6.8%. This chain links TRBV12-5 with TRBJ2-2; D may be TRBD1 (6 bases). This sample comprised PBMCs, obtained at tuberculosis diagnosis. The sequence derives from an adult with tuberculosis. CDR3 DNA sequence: TGTGCTAGTGCCTTAACAGGGTCAAAGGGCACCGGGGAGCTGTTTTTT. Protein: CASALTGSKGTGELFF.